This T cell receptor beta chain was captured by sequencing in a study of shared clonotypes between healthy human individuals. Per germline, CDR1 MDHEN and CDR2 SYDVKM. The J segment lost 2 bases and the V segment lost 8 bases, leaving 16 bases of the junction unmatched. The CDR3 loop spans 18 amino acids. Genomic DNA of unsorted samples came from 90 million to 95 million PBMCs. In the original analysis: ImmunoSEQ output lacked quality scores and full-length reads, limiting matched filtering. This table comes from immunoSEQ multiplex PCR, and its TCRdb copy is limited to in-frame clones, with some not included. The D gene and trimming were derived from the DNA, and the V and J assignments and clone size from that table. Of more than 450,000 clones in the sample, about four fifths are singletons; the top ten hold roughly 13%. Findings and limits, study-wide: Since donors were few, the genetic and exposure-history diversity represented was limited. Investigators expected sequencing depth to affect clonotype sharing among donors.

This clone was detected a few times. Its antigen is still unknown. The chain employs TRBV28 and TRBJ1-1; 11 bases are a match to TRBD1. Input material: PBMCs. The source of this sequence is a woman in her thirties or forties in good health. Some clones in this sample may be carry-over from other donors' samples. In DNA form, the CDR3 reads TGTGCCAGCTCATACTGGACAGGGGGCTTTGGGGATAACACTGAAGCTTTCTTT. The encoded protein is CASSYWTGGFGDNTEAFF.